These 28 T cell receptor beta chains share one sample of origin, sequenced in a study of Ad26.COV2.S vaccination and SARS-CoV-2 variants. The treatment was: around 19 received Ad26.COV2.S at low or high dose, single or two shots; about 5 received placebo; per-sample allocation not given. It was on day 63 after the first vaccine or placebo injection that samples were taken. The table came from immunoSEQ multiplex PCR; TCRdb's copy has only in-frame clones and leaves some out. The table shows about 220,000 clones, with around 87% occurring only once. Here the sequenced sample was peripheral blood, taken in a trial of Ad26.COV2.S vaccine versus placebo. The receptors were sampled from a person aged 18-60 years who received the Ad26.COV2.S COVID-19 vaccine or a placebo.

In its sample, this clone was seen many times. V usage is TRBV24-1 and J usage is TRBJ2-2; TRBD1 is a possible D gene (5 bases). Trimming left V 6 bases short and J 3 bases short, with 10 bases between. CDR1 and CDR2 from the germline V gene are KGHDR and SFDVKD. The CDR3 length is 14 residues. This CDR3 reads CATSPGWDTGELFF. The CDR3 DNA is TGTGCCACCAGTCCAGGGTGGGACACCGGGGAGCTGTTTTTT.

This chain connects TRBV4-3 to TRBJ2-3, with a possible D match to TRBD1 (5 bases). The CDR3 runs 14 residues. In germline, CDR1 is LGHNA, CDR2 YSLEER. V gave up 2 bases and J gave up 4 bases, with 10 bases separating them. The CDR3 DNA sequence: TGCGCCAGCAGCCAATTCGCAGGGCCAGATACGCAGTATTTT. Protein sequence: CASSQFAGPDTQYF.

This sequence joins TRBV6-5 and TRBJ1-5, with D perhaps TRBD1 (5 bases). Germline loops: CDR1 MNHEY, CDR2 SVGAGI. V lost 8 bases and J 1 base, leaving 15 bases between the germline ends. CDR3 size: 15 residues. The CDR3 loop reads CASSLRDWSNQPQHF. DNA of the CDR3: TGTGCCAGCTCCCTCAGGGACTGGAGCAATCAGCCCCAGCATTTT.

The V gene is TRBV7-9, the J gene TRBJ2-5, with a tentative D call TRBD2 (5 bases). The CDR3 is 13 residues long. Trimming removed 3 bases at V and 1 base at J, with 6 bases between. Germline lookup yields CDR1 SEHNR and CDR2 FQNEAQ (reference sequence). The CDR3 bases are TGTGCCAGCAGCTTCGGGGTCCAAGAGACCCAGTACTTC. It is translated as CASSFGVQETQYF. The full variable domain, its missing parts supplied by reference TRBV7-9 and TRBJ2-5, is DTGVSQNPRHKITKRGQNVTFRCDPISEHNRLYWYRQTLGQGPEFLTYFQNEAQLEKSRLLSDRFSAERPKGSFSTLEIQRTEQGDSAMYLCASSFGVQETQYFGPGTRLLVL.

The chain joins TRBV28 to TRBJ1-1, with D uncertain. Trimming pared 4 bases from V and 0 bases from J, leaving 15 bases between. The CDR3 is 16 residues long. The germline gives CDR1 MDHEN, CDR2 SYDVKM. The CDR3 nucleotides read TGTGCCAGCAGTTCCCCTGGGGTGGCGCTGAACACTGAAGCTTTCTTT. It specifies CASSSPGVALNTEAFF.

The rearrangement links TRBV7-3 to TRBJ2-5; perhaps TRBD1 as D (6 bases). CDR3 size: 13 residues. V dropped 5 bases and J dropped 5 bases, with 12 bases sitting between them. Per the germline V gene, CDR1 is SGHTA and CDR2 is FQGTGA. The CDR3 DNA sequence: TGTGCCAGCAGCCCAACAGGGTACGAGACCCAGTACTTC. Protein: CASSPTGYETQYF.

The chain uses TRBV27 and TRBJ1-6; D is ambiguous. Germline V lookup: CDR1 MNHEY, CDR2 SMNVEV (reference sequence). Trimming removed 6 bases from V and 10 bases from J, with 16 bases in between. The CDR3 runs to 14 residues. CDR3 coding DNA: TGTGCCAGCAGGCGTACTGATTTGGGATCACCCCTCCACTTT. Its translation is CASRRTDLGSPLHF.

This chain joins TRBV18 and TRBJ2-1, with 7 bases identical to TRBD1. V lost 0 bases, J lost 0 bases, and 5 bases stayed unmatched. In germline, CDR1 is KGHSH, CDR2 LQKENI. CDR3 length: 17 residues. CDR3 in DNA: TGTGCCAGCTCACCACCGCTTGGGGACAGCTCCTACAATGAGCAGTTCTTC. Translating gives CASSPPLGDSSYNEQFF.

This chain connects TRBV28 to TRBJ1-2, with TRBD1 as a possible D gene (5 bases). This CDR3 comprises 16 residues. V was trimmed by 3 bases and J by 4 bases, leaving 18 bases between them. Germline V gene sequence: CDR1 MDHEN, CDR2 SYDVKM. DNA of the CDR3: TGTGCCAGCAGTTTCTCCCTGGGGCAGCAGTTCTATGGCTACACCTTC. Translating gives CASSFSLGQQFYGYTF.

The V call is TRBV4-3, the J call TRBJ1-6, with D possibly being TRBD1 (5 bases). Deletions cut 0 bases from V and 11 bases from J, with 8 bases between. Germline assignment: CDR1 LGHNA and CDR2 YSLEER. The CDR3 runs 13 residues. Here the CDR3 DNA reads TGCGCCAGCAGCCAAGATACAGGCACACCCCTCCACTTT. Amino acids: CASSQDTGTPLHF.

This clone was observed once. V gene TRBV5-3 combines with J gene TRBJ2-1, with 14 bases aligning to TRBD2. TRBV5-3 is known as an ORF, though its function is uncertain. The trim removed 3 bases at V and 7 bases at J, leaving 9 bases unmatched. This CDR3 has 17 amino acids. The CDR3 loop is CARSWGTSGGKANEQFF. CDR3 nucleotides: TGTGCCAGAAGCTGGGGGACTAGCGGGGGAAAAGCGAATGAGCAGTTCTTC.

The chain has TRBV6-5 and TRBJ1-6; TRBD1 agrees at 9 bases. Germline CDR1 reads MNHEY; CDR2 reads SVGAGI. The V and J ends lost 6 bases and 11 bases, in that order; junction bases with no gene match: 5. The CDR3 consists of 13 residues. Here the CDR3 reads CASSSGQGTPLHF. CDR3 coding DNA: TGTGCCAGCAGCTCGGGACAGGGAACACCCCTCCACTTT.

The CDR3 loop is CASSTRQGIEPQHF. The CDR3 DNA follows: TGTGCCAGCAGCACCAGACAGGGGATCGAGCCCCAGCATTTT. The chain couples TRBV7-2 to TRBJ1-5, with 8 bases fitting TRBD1. V lost 5 bases to trimming and J lost 8 bases; unmatched junction nucleotides: 8. In germline, CDR1 is SGHTA, CDR2 FQGNSA. The CDR3 is made up of 14 amino acids.

V is TRBV28 and J is TRBJ2-2, with 11 bases matching TRBD1. Germline lookup yields CDR1 MDHEN and CDR2 SYDVKM. The V segment lost 6 bases and the J segment 6 bases; nucleotides outside the gene matches: 3. The CDR3 is 14 amino acids. The DNA for the CDR3 is TGTGCCAGCAGGGACAGGGGGCAGTCCGGGGAGCTGTTTTTT. Translating it yields CASRDRGQSGELFF. The complete variable domain, with remaining parts taken from reference TRBV28 and TRBJ2-2, reads DVKVTQSSRYLVKRTGEKVFLECVQDMDHENMFWYRQDPGLGLRLIYFSYDVKMKEKGDIPEGYSVSREKKERFSLILESASTNQTSMYLCASRDRGQSGELFFGEGSRLTVL.

V usage is TRBV19 and J usage is TRBJ2-7; tentative D call: TRBD2 (5 bases). V lost 1 base to trimming and J lost 5 bases, with 12 bases between them. The CDR3 runs to 14 residues. Germline V gene sequence: CDR1 LNHDA, CDR2 SQIVND (reference sequence). For the CDR3, the DNA is TGTGCCAGTAGTATAGGGCCGGGGATCAACGAGCAGTACTTC. This sequence encodes CASSIGPGINEQYF.

V usage is TRBV28 and J usage is TRBJ2-5; the D gene is possibly TRBD1 (5 bases). CDR3 length equals 17 residues. Looked up from germline, CDR1 is MDHEN and CDR2 is SYDVKM. Trimming removed 1 base at V and 2 bases at J, with 17 bases between. CDR3 in DNA: TGTGCCAGCAGTTTATCTTCGGTGGTCAGGGTACAAGAGACCCAGTACTTC. Its translation: CASSLSSVVRVQETQYF.

CDR3: CASSSGRLMNTEAFF. DNA of the CDR3: TGTGCCAGCAGCTCCGGACGGCTGATGAACACTGAAGCTTTCTTT. This chain links TRBV5-4 with TRBJ1-1; D unresolved. CDR1 is SGHNT and CDR2 is YYREEE in the germline V gene (reference sequence). CDR3 length equals 15 residues. Trimming pared 3 bases from V and 0 bases from J, leaving 12 bases between.

V gene TRBV28 combines with J gene TRBJ2-4; D may be TRBD2 (5 bases). CDR1 and CDR2 (germline): MDHEN, SYDVKM. Trimming cost V 6 bases and J 4 bases, with 13 bases left between them. The CDR3 contains 14 residues. CDR3: CASRARDLKNIQYF. CDR3 nucleotides: TGTGCCAGCAGAGCCCGGGATTTAAAAAACATTCAGTACTTC.

V gene TRBV29-1 combines with J gene TRBJ2-1; D possibly corresponds to TRBD1 (6 bases). CDR1 SQVTM and CDR2 ANQGSEA come from the germline V gene. V lost 3 bases and J lost 0, with 12 bases in between. The CDR3 consists of 15 residues. The CDR3 region has the DNA TGCAGCGTTGAGGGACACCTGAGCTCCTACAATGAGCAGTTCTTC. Translation gives CSVEGHLSSYNEQFF.

The chain recombines TRBV4-3 with TRBJ1-1; D is undetermined. Trimming took 4 bases from V and 1 from J, leaving 10 bases between them. Germline V gene data show CDR1 as LGHNA and CDR2 as YSLEER. The CDR3 covers 14 residues. The CDR3 loop is CASSPANPNTEAFF. CDR3 nucleotides: TGCGCCAGCAGCCCAGCCAACCCGAACACTGAAGCTTTCTTT.

The CDR3 region has the DNA TGCGCCAGCAGCCTTGGGTCGGGAGCCACTGAAGCTTTCTTT. Encoded protein: CASSLGSGATEAFF. This chain connects TRBV5-1 to TRBJ1-1; D gene uncertain. This CDR3 has 14 residues. CDR1 and CDR2 (germline): SGHRS, YFSETQ. The V gene lost 4 bases and the J gene lost 4 bases, with 14 bases spanning the gap.

The DNA for the CDR3 is TGTGCTAGTGGTTTGCTGATCGGTGCGGCGAACTATGGCTACACCTTC. Encoded protein: CASGLLIGAANYGYTF. This sequence joins TRBV12-5 and TRBJ1-2; the D is unclear. The CDR3 extends over 16 amino acids. V was clipped by 2 bases and J by 2 bases, with 15 bases between them. The germline gives CDR1 LGHNT, CDR2 FRNRAP.

This chain uses TRBV3-1 (or the pseudogene TRBV3-2) with TRBJ2-7; 7 bases line up with TRBD2. The CDR3 is 14 residues long. V shed 4 bases, J shed 3 bases, and the junction held 6 bases outside the gene matches. Germline CDR1 LGHDT, CDR2 YNNKEL (reference sequence). CDR3 loop: CASSRGGGIYEQYF. The CDR3 region has the DNA TGTGCCAGCAGCCGGGGCGGGGGAATCTACGAGCAGTACTTC.

The chain couples TRBV7-9 to TRBJ1-2; D perhaps matches TRBD1 (6 bases). Trimming removed 6 bases from V and 4 bases from J, with 9 bases in between. CDR1 and CDR2 (germline): SEHNR, FQNEAQ (reference sequence). CDR3 length equals 12 residues. The CDR3 nucleotides are TGTGCCAGCAGTACAGGGACCTATGGCTACACCTTC. Translated: CASSTGTYGYTF.

The V gene is TRBV24-1, the J gene TRBJ1-1; D remains unclear. The CDR3 is made up of 17 amino acids. Germline CDR1 KGHDR, CDR2 SFDVKD. Trimming left V 1 base short and J 1 base short, with 15 bases between. CDR3 DNA: TGTGCCACCAGTGATTTAAACCCCAGAGCCCGGAACACTGAAGCTTTCTTT. Amino acid sequence: CATSDLNPRARNTEAFF.

This clone has more than one count but fewer than ten. CDR3 in DNA: TGTGCCAGCAGCTTAGGACAGTCTAGCAATCAGCCCCAGCATTTT. This gives the protein CASSLGQSSNQPQHF. This sequence joins TRBV7-8 and TRBJ1-5; TRBD1 is a possible D gene (5 bases). Trimming shortened V by 1 base and J by 0 bases, and 7 bases separated the two germline ends. The CDR3 loop spans 15 amino acids. Germline V gives CDR1 SGHVS, CDR2 FQNEAQ.

A note on this clone: This CDR3 is missing its conserved last phenylalanine or tryptophan, likely due to a read error. Because the CDR3's place on the DNA is in doubt, the DNA is left out and the CDR3 is given as listed by TCRdb. The chain is built from TRBV28 and TRBJ1-1; the DNA was not used to check the table's D call, TRBD1. 14 amino acids form the CDR3, both terminal residues included. Germline-derived CDR1 and CDR2 are MDHEN and SYDVKM. CDR3 loop: CASSSSPGQGKIRS.

CDR3 nucleotide sequence: TGTGCCAGCAGCAAACGACTAGCCCCCGGCGGGGAGCTGTTTTTT. Amino acid sequence: CASSKRLAPGGELFF. The V and J genes are TRBV14 and TRBJ2-2; 7 positions agree with TRBD2. The CDR3 has 15 amino acids. V shed 5 bases, J shed 7 bases, and the junction held 10 bases outside the gene matches. CDR1 and CDR2 (germline): SGHDN, FVKESK. Full variable domain (missing parts from reference TRBV14 and TRBJ2-2): EAGVTQFPSHSVIEKGQTVTLRCDPISGHDNLYWYRRVMGKEIKFLLHFVKESKQDESGMPNNRFLAERTGGTYSTLKVQPAELEDSGVYFCASSKRLAPGGELFFGEGSRLTVL.